The 30 T cell receptor beta chains listed next were all sequenced from one sample in a study of T cells in Graves' hyperthyroidism and ophthalmopathy. RNA transcripts were the template for amplifying TCR beta CDR3 regions. RT-PCR in the first round (using the HTBI primer set) targeted the TCR CDR3. In TCRdb, the multiplex PCR reads were re-called with MiXCR into one record per CDR3 protein. The sample has around 600,000 distinct CDR3 sequences, more than 15% seen once. The sequencing input was blood. These receptor sequences come from a woman aged 40 to 50 with Graves' ophthalmopathy.

This clonotype has a count of ten or more. V gene TRBV28 combines with J gene TRBJ2-3; the D is unclear. V lost 5 bases, J lost 0 bases, and 9 bases lay in between. The CDR3 contains 14 residues. From germline, CDR1 is MDHEN and CDR2 SYDVKM. This chain's CDR3 is CASSPHPSTDTQYF. The DNA for the CDR3 is TGTGCCAGCAGTCCGCACCCCAGCACAGATACGCAGTATTTT. Full variable domain (rest looked up from reference TRBV28 and TRBJ2-3): DVKVTQSSRYLVKRTGEKVFLECVQDMDHENMFWYRQDPGLGLRLIYFSYDVKMKEKGDIPEGYSVSREKKERFSLILESASTNQTSMYLCASSPHPSTDTQYFGPGTRLTVL.

For the CDR3, the DNA is TGTGCCAGCAGCCCCGGGGGGGATTCACCCCTCCACTTT. Translation gives CASSPGGDSPLHF. The rearrangement uses TRBV7-3 and TRBJ1-6; D may be TRBD1 (5 bases). Germline V gene sequence: CDR1 SGHTA, CDR2 FQGTGA. The CDR3 consists of 13 residues. V was cut by 5 bases and J by 8 bases, with 10 bases left in between. Full variable domain (missing parts from reference TRBV7-3 and TRBJ1-6): GAGVSQTPSNKVTEKGKYVELRCDPISGHTALYWYRQSLGQGPEFLIYFQGTGAADDSGLPNDRFFAVRPEGSVSTLKIQRTERGDSAVYLCASSPGGDSPLHFGNGTRLTVT.

Comment on this clonotype: This may stem from a read error, because a much larger clone lies one nucleotide away. The V gene is TRBV18, the J gene TRBJ1-5; D is unclear. Trimming left V 6 bases short and J 3 bases short, with 15 bases between. The CDR3 is 15 residues long. Germline lookup yields CDR1 KGHSH and CDR2 LQKENI. The CDR3 DNA is TGTGCCAGCTCGATCGGCGACCGTCCCAATCAGCCCCAGCATTTT. This codes for CASSIGDRPNQPQHF.

V and J are TRBV12-3 or TRBV12-4 and TRBJ1-2; D call uncertain. Deletions cut 3 bases from V and 4 bases from J, with 9 bases between. There are 13 residues in the CDR3. The CDR3 spells CASSFGISYGYTF. The CDR3, as DNA: TGTGCCAGCAGTTTTGGGATTTCCTATGGCTACACCTTC.

The CDR3 region is CASSEQDRVNSPLHF. Here the CDR3 DNA reads TGTGCCAGCAGTGAGCAGGATCGAGTTAATTCACCCCTCCACTTT. The V gene is TRBV6-1, the J gene TRBJ1-6; D gene ambiguous. CDR3 size: 15 residues. Looked up from germline, CDR1 is MNHNS and CDR2 is SASEGT. V dropped 3 bases and J dropped 6 bases, with 12 bases sitting between them.

This clonotype has only one observation. The conserved phenylalanine or tryptophan normally closing the CDR3 is absent here, so this likely arose from a read error. CDR3 sequence reads: CSAPPPGNSPLHL. CDR3 nucleotides: TGCAGTGCACCTCCCCCCGGAAATTCACCCCTCCACCTT. This sequence joins TRBV20-1 and TRBJ1-6; D gene ambiguous. Between the trimmed V and J ends, which lost 6 bases and 7 bases, there was a span of 13 bases. CDR1 is DFQATT and CDR2 is SNEGSKA in the germline V gene (reference sequence). CDR3 length equals 13 residues.

This clonotype came up many times. The J gene is TRBJ1-5, the V gene TRBV20-1, with D maybe TRBD1 (5 bases). V lost 3 bases and J lost 0, with 12 bases in between. The V gene's germline CDR1 is DFQATT and CDR2 SNEGSKA (reference sequence). This CDR3 is 15 amino acids long. CDR3 DNA: TGCAGTGCTAGGGACAATTGGGATAGCAATCAGCCCCAGCATTTT. This translates into CSARDNWDSNQPQHF.

This clonotype was counted ten times or more. The genes are TRBV30 and TRBJ1-1, with no clear D. Germline values: CDR1 GTSNPN, CDR2 SVGIG (reference sequence). Trimming removed 5 bases at V and 5 bases at J, with 9 bases between. This CDR3 spans 11 amino acids. In nucleotides, the CDR3 is TGTGCCTGGGGAAAGGGAACTGAAGCTTTCTTT. It specifies CAWGKGTEAFF. Based on the CDR3 plus reference TRBV30 and TRBJ1-1, the full variable domain is SQTIHQWPATLVQPVGSPLSLECTVEGTSNPNLYWYRQAAGRGLQLLFYSVGIGQISSEVPQNLSASRPQDRQFILSSKKLLLSDSGFYLCAWGKGTEAFFGQGTRLTVV.

This chain uses TRBV5-1 with TRBJ1-1; D unclear. Per germline, CDR1 SGHRS and CDR2 YFSETQ. CDR3 size: 14 residues. V gave up 4 bases and J gave up 1 base, with 11 bases separating them. The CDR3 loop reads CASSAAPRNTEAFF. The CDR3 DNA follows: TGCGCCAGCAGCGCGGCCCCGCGGAACACTGAAGCTTTCTTT.

This clonotype has a count of ten or more. The J gene is TRBJ2-3, the V gene TRBV7-9; the match to TRBD2 covers 13 bases. The CDR3 is made up of 14 amino acids. After removal of 5 bases from V and 4 bases from J, the junction contained 0 bases not matched to a gene. Germline V gene sequence: CDR1 SEHNR, CDR2 FQNEAQ (reference sequence). Here the CDR3 DNA reads TGTGCCAGCAGCACTAGCGGGGGGGCAGATACGCAGTATTTT. As protein: CASSTSGGADTQYF.

This clonotype was picked up a small number of times. V is TRBV4-1 and J is TRBJ1-6; D possibly corresponds to TRBD1 (6 bases). This CDR3 has 14 amino acids. Germline V gene sequence: CDR1 MGHRA, CDR2 YSYEKL. Trimming left V 6 bases short and J 10 bases short, with 16 bases between. CDR3 DNA sequence: TGCGCCAGCAGTCGGGGGCAGGGTGGGTCACCCCTCCACTTT. Protein: CASSRGQGGSPLHF.

Details on this clonotype: The junction departs from the called germline gene at one end, perhaps through a read error. The chain couples TRBV24-1 to TRBJ2-3, with 8 bases fitting TRBD2. The CDR3 runs to 14 residues. Germline V gene lookup returns CDR1 KGHDR and CDR2 SFDVKD. The CDR3 region has the DNA TGTGCCATCAGTCCGAGAGCGGGAGCAGATACGCAGTATTTT. Translation: CAISPRAGADTQYF.

The chain employs TRBV14 and TRBJ1-4, with D perhaps TRBD1 (5 bases). Germline V gene data show CDR1 as SGHDN and CDR2 as FVKESK. The length of the CDR3 is 13 residues. Trimming stripped 4 bases from V and 9 bases from J, with 12 bases between. This CDR3 is CASSRQTEKKLFF. The CDR3 region has the DNA TGTGCCAGCAGCCGACAGACAGAGAAAAAACTGTTTTTT. The full variable domain, rest sourced from reference TRBV14 and TRBJ1-4, is EAGVTQFPSHSVIEKGQTVTLRCDPISGHDNLYWYRRVMGKEIKFLLHFVKESKQDESGMPNNRFLAERTGGTYSTLKVQPAELEDSGVYFCASSRQTEKKLFFGSGTQLSVL.

Details on this clonotype: This may be a read error: a much more frequent sequence differs by one nucleotide. The gene calls are TRBV7-3 and TRBJ2-3; no definite D call. The CDR3 is made up of 14 amino acids. The germline V gene has CDR1 SGHTA and CDR2 FQGTGA. CDR3 loop: CANSLADPTDTQYF. CDR3 sequence (DNA): TGTGCCAACAGCTTGGCAGATCCCACAGATACGCAGTATTTT.

Of note for this clonotype: A much larger clone lies a single base off, so this may be a read error. The chain couples TRBV3-1 to TRBJ2-2; TRBD1 is a possible D gene (6 bases). V dropped 4 bases and J dropped 13 bases, with 13 bases sitting between them. Germline CDR1 LGHDT, CDR2 YNNKEL (reference sequence). CDR3 length equals 12 residues. The DNA of the CDR3 is TGTGCCAGCAGCCGAGGGGGTCGGGGGCTGTTTTTT. Translating it yields CASSRGGRGLFF.

Ten or more counts support this clonotype. This chain joins TRBV20-1 and TRBJ1-2; TRBD1 aligns across 11 bases. Germline V lookup: CDR1 DFQATT, CDR2 SNEGSKA (reference sequence). Trimming removed 6 bases from V and 8 bases from J; junction bases left unmatched: 11. There are 14 residues in the CDR3. CDR3 loop: CSARTGTGGWGYTF. CDR3 DNA: TGCAGTGCACGAACCGGGACAGGGGGGTGGGGCTACACCTTC.

This chain connects TRBV4-1 to TRBJ2-3; 10 nucleotides match TRBD1. J gave up 5 bases and V 6 bases, and 8 bases lay outside the gene matches. The germline V gene encodes CDR1 MGHRA and CDR2 YSYEKL. The CDR3 is 15 residues long. CDR3 coding DNA: TGCGCCAGCAGTTCTACCGGGACAGGGGAAGATACGCAGTATTTT. This translates into CASSSTGTGEDTQYF.

This clonotype was counted only a few times. An end of the junction differs from the germline gene, which may be a read error. The chain carries TRBV5-1 and TRBJ2-7; 10 bases fit TRBD1. Germline loops: CDR1 SGHRS, CDR2 YFSETQ. This CDR3 has 14 residues. The CDR3 loop reads CASSLGQGMGEQYF. CDR3 bases: TGCGCCAGCAGTTTGGGACAGGGGATGGGCGAGCAGTACTTC. Based on the CDR3 plus reference TRBV5-1 and TRBJ2-7, the full variable domain is KAGVTQTPRYLIKTRGQQVTLSCSPISGHRSVSWYQQTPGQGLQFLFEYFSETQRNKGNFPGRFSGRQFSNSRSEMNVSTLELGDSALYLCASSLGQGMGEQYFGPGTRLTVT.

The sample holds many counts of this clonotype. The chain employs TRBV20-1 and TRBJ1-1; D remains unclear. Germline-derived CDR1 and CDR2 are DFQATT and SNEGSKA (reference sequence). The CDR3 runs 11 residues. Trimming took 3 bases from V and 10 from J, leaving 12 bases between them. CDR3 region: CSASFSLRAFF. The CDR3 nucleotides read TGCAGTGCTAGTTTCTCCCTGCGAGCTTTCTTT.

This clonotype has more than one count but fewer than ten. The rearrangement uses TRBV5-8 and TRBJ1-6, with D possibly TRBD1 on 6 matching bases. Trimming removed 4 bases at V and 7 bases at J, with 15 bases between. Germline CDR1 and CDR2: SGHTS and YDEGEE. The CDR3 has 15 amino acids. Written as DNA, the CDR3 is TGTGCCAGCAGCCCACAGGGACTGGGAAATTCACCCCTCCACTTT. It codes for CASSPQGLGNSPLHF.

This clonotype was detected ten times or more. The rearrangement joins TRBV20-1 to TRBJ2-7, with TRBD2 identical over 8 bases. With V trimmed by 6 bases and J by 3 bases, 7 bases remained unmatched. The germline CDR1 and CDR2 sequences are DFQATT and SNEGSKA (reference sequence). This CDR3 has 13 amino acids. CDR3 nucleotide sequence: TGCAGTGCCAATAGCGGGAAGGTCTACGAGCAGTACTTC. It encodes CSANSGKVYEQYF.

There are many counts of this clonotype. This sequence joins TRBV2 and TRBJ2-2; 8 bases line up with TRBD2. J gave up 7 bases and V 10 bases, and 11 bases lay outside the gene matches. The V gene's germline CDR1 is SNHLY and CDR2 FYNNEI. The CDR3 spans 14 residues. The CDR3 coding sequence is TGTGCCACTGGCCAGCGGGGGCGCGACGGGGAGCTGTTTTTT. This sequence encodes CATGQRGRDGELFF.

This clonotype was found many times. The rearrangement links TRBV28 to TRBJ2-7; D possibly matches TRBD1 or TRBD2 (5 bases each). CDR1 is MDHEN, CDR2 SYDVKM, per germline. The V end lost 5 bases, the J end lost 3 bases, and 11 bases lay between the germline ends. The CDR3 has 13 amino acids. CDR3 sequence: CASSLRDRYEQYF. CDR3 sequence (DNA): TGTGCCAGCAGTCTCCGGGACCGCTACGAGCAGTACTTC.

This clonotype was detected many times. The rearrangement joins TRBV28 to TRBJ2-7, with 7 bases that match TRBD2. V was clipped by 4 bases and J by 2 bases; unmatched bases: 8. The germline V gene encodes CDR1 MDHEN and CDR2 SYDVKM. The CDR3 extends over 15 amino acids. CDR3 residues: CASSSQLASTYEQYF. The DNA for the CDR3 is TGTGCCAGCAGTTCCCAACTAGCGTCCACCTACGAGCAGTACTTC.

This clonotype came up many times. This chain joins TRBV7-9 and TRBJ2-7; 7 bases align to TRBD1. With V trimmed by 5 bases and J by 0 bases, 10 bases remained unmatched. The CDR3 contains 16 residues. Germline V CDR1 and CDR2: SEHNR, FQNEAQ (reference sequence). Written as DNA, the CDR3 is TGTGCCAGCAGCCAGACAGGGAGTCCGAGCTCCTACGAGCAGTACTTC. Its protein product is CASSQTGSPSSYEQYF.

This clonotype has only a few counts. This chain uses TRBV7-9 with TRBJ1-5, with D hard to call. The CDR3 totals 14 residues. CDR1 is SEHNR, CDR2 FQNEAQ, per germline (reference sequence). V lost 4 bases and J 2 bases, leaving 9 bases between the germline ends. This CDR3 reads CASSSPKGNQPQHF. The CDR3 region has the DNA TGTGCCAGCAGCTCCCCGAAGGGCAATCAGCCCCAGCATTTT.

The rearrangement links TRBV20-1 to TRBJ1-5; D perhaps matches TRBD1 (5 bases). The ends were cut back, 1 base at V and 6 bases at J, with 13 bases in the middle. The germline gives CDR1 DFQATT, CDR2 SNEGSKA (reference sequence). There are 14 residues in the CDR3. CDR3 region: CSARAGGEVQPQHF. CDR3 nucleotides: TGCAGTGCTAGAGCCGGGGGGGAGGTTCAGCCCCAGCATTTT.

Only a few counts were recorded for this clonotype. The rearrangement links TRBV18 to TRBJ1-2; the match to TRBD1 covers 8 bases. CDR1 and CDR2 from the germline V gene are KGHSH and LQKENI. Losses at the gene ends were 5 bases for V and 5 bases for J; bases not matched to a gene: 4. The CDR3 consists of 13 residues. In DNA, the CDR3 is TGTGCCAGCTCAGCCGGGACAGGTTATGGCTACACCTTC. Residues: CASSAGTGYGYTF.

The table lists this clonotype with a few counts. The CDR3 sequence: CASSPRESPYNEQFF. The CDR3, as DNA: TGTGCCAGCTCACCGCGGGAGAGCCCCTACAATGAGCAGTTCTTC. V gene TRBV18 combines with J gene TRBJ2-1; 7 nucleotides agree with TRBD2. Germline CDR1 and CDR2: KGHSH and LQKENI. The CDR3 has 15 residues. The V segment lost 3 bases and the J segment 2 bases; nucleotides outside the gene matches: 4.

This clonotype has at least ten counts. V usage is TRBV10-3 and J usage is TRBJ2-1, with TRBD1 matching over 8 bases. The V and J ends lost 6 bases and 5 bases, in that order; junction bases with no gene match: 3. Germline V gene data show CDR1 as ENHRY and CDR2 as SYGVKD. The CDR3 has 13 residues. The CDR3 DNA follows: TGTGCCATCAGAGAGACAGGGGACAATGAGCAGTTCTTC. Translated: CAIRETGDNEQFF.